A selection of T cell receptor beta chains follows, all from one sample in a study of T cells after yellow fever vaccination. TCRdb used MiXCR to reprocess the 5' RACE reads, holding one entry per CDR3 protein. The top ten hold roughly an eighth of the sample, which has about 550,000 distinct CDR3 sequences, roughly 21% seen once. The specimen comprised PBMCs, sampled 15 days after the yellow fever booster vaccination. These receptors all come from a man aged 30 to 45 who received the YFV17D yellow fever vaccine. CDR3s include the opening cysteine and the closing phenylalanine or tryptophan. A D gene is named only where the DNA matches it firmly. Clone size appears in some rows only: once, few, many, or a class for an expanded clone.

clone_size: .
v_call: TRBV6-5
j_call: TRBJ1-1
d_call: .
cdr3_nt: TGTGCCACCAAACAGGGACCGAACACTGAAGCTTTCTTT
cdr3_aa: CATKQGPNTEAFF

clone_size: .
v_call: TRBV18
j_call: TRBJ2-2
d_call: .
cdr3_nt: TGTGCCAGCTCACCGGGTTCCAGGGTCGGGGGCACCGGGGAGCTGTTTTTT
cdr3_aa: CASSPGSRVGGTGELFF

clone_size: few
v_call: TRBV6-5
j_call: TRBJ2-5
d_call: .
cdr3_nt: TGTGCCAGCAGAGATCAAGCTGAGACCCAGTACTTC
cdr3_aa: CASRDQAETQYF

clone_size: .
v_call: TRBV7-3
j_call: TRBJ2-3
d_call: .
cdr3_nt: TGTGCCAGCAGCTCAAGCGGGCGTTGGCGCGGGGATACGCAGTATTTT
cdr3_aa: CASSSSGRWRGDTQYF

clone_size: once
v_call: TRBV27
j_call: TRBJ2-7
d_call: .
cdr3_nt: TGTGCCAGCAAGGCTCAGGGCGCCTACGAGCAGTACTTC
cdr3_aa: CASKAQGAYEQYF

clone_size: .
v_call: TRBV20-1
j_call: TRBJ2-1
d_call: .
cdr3_nt: TGCTGTGCAGGGGCTAGGGATAGAACGCCCTACAATGAGCAGTTCTTC
cdr3_aa: CCAGARDRTPYNEQFF

clone_size: many
v_call: TRBV20-1
j_call: TRBJ2-7
d_call: .
cdr3_nt: TGCAGTGCTGGCCCCGGGACCCTCTACGAGCAGTACTTC
cdr3_aa: CSAGPGTLYEQYF

clone_size: few
v_call: TRBV6-2/TRBV6-3
j_call: TRBJ1-1
d_call: .
cdr3_nt: TGTGCCAGCACTCCCCACGTGAACACTGAAGCTTTCTTT
cdr3_aa: CASTPHVNTEAFF

clone_size: .
v_call: TRBV20-1
j_call: TRBJ2-7
d_call: .
cdr3_nt: TGCAGTGCTAGAGTCGCCGGTTACTCCTACGAGCAGTACTTC
cdr3_aa: CSARVAGYSYEQYF

clone_size: few
v_call: TRBV7-9
j_call: TRBJ2-2
d_call: .
cdr3_nt: TGTGCCAGCAGCTTAGCCCGGCCGACAAACACCGGGGAGCTGTTTTTT
cdr3_aa: CASSLARPTNTGELFF

clone_size: .
v_call: TRBV11-2
j_call: TRBJ2-7
d_call: TRBD2
cdr3_nt: TGTGCCAGCAGCTCCCGTCGGCGAGCGGGAGGGCCGAGCGGTGTTTACGAGCAGTACTTC
cdr3_aa: CASSSRRRAGGPSGVYEQYF

clone_size: few
v_call: TRBV20-1
j_call: TRBJ2-7
d_call: .
cdr3_nt: TGCAGTGCTAGAGTAGCGGACCGAATCTCCGAGCAGTACTTC
cdr3_aa: CSARVADRISEQYF

clone_size: few
v_call: TRBV11-2
j_call: TRBJ2-1
d_call: TRBD1
cdr3_nt: TGTGCCAGCACCCCGACAGGGTGGGATGAGCAGTTCTTC
cdr3_aa: CASTPTGWDEQFF

clone_size: few
v_call: TRBV9
j_call: TRBJ2-2
d_call: TRBD1
cdr3_nt: TGTGCCAGCAGCGAAACAGGGGGCGCTTGGGCCGGGGAGCTGTTTTTT
cdr3_aa: CASSETGGAWAGELFF

clone_size: .
v_call: TRBV15
j_call: TRBJ2-3
d_call: .
cdr3_nt: TGTGCCACCAGCAGAGACCCCCAGTATCCAGATACGCAGTATTTT
cdr3_aa: CATSRDPQYPDTQYF

clone_size: .
v_call: TRBV10-2
j_call: TRBJ2-5
d_call: .
cdr3_nt: TGCGCCAGCAGTCCGGGGACATCAAGAATGACCCAGTACTTC
cdr3_aa: CASSPGTSRMTQYF

clone_size: .
v_call: TRBV20-1
j_call: TRBJ2-1
d_call: .
cdr3_nt: TGCAGTGCTAGAGATCAGGGGAAAAGCTCCTACAATGAGCAGTTCTTC
cdr3_aa: CSARDQGKSSYNEQFF

clone_size: few
v_call: TRBV5-5
j_call: TRBJ2-2
d_call: TRBD2
cdr3_nt: TGTGCCAGCAGCTTGTTAGGCGTGGGACTAGCGGGACCCGGGGAGCTGTTTTTT
cdr3_aa: CASSLLGVGLAGPGELFF

clone_size: few
v_call: TRBV20-1
j_call: TRBJ2-3
d_call: .
cdr3_nt: TGCAGTGCCATAAGGACCCAGTTGTTGAGGGATACGCAGTATTTT
cdr3_aa: CSAIRTQLLRDTQYF